This T cell receptor beta chain was recorded in a study of blood T cell repertoires in COVID-19. Study-wide background: Researchers got acute and convalescent COVID-19 samples from the United States, Italy and Spain. The cDNA or gDNA used as material had been derived from T cells, B-cell-depleted T cells, or PBMCs.

As originally analysed: Estimated nucleated cell counts came from reference gene primer amplification. Produced via immunoSEQ multiplex PCR; TCRdb's table is partial and in-frame only. V and J calls plus clone size are reproduced from that table; the DNA served to infer D and trimming. The sample records 230,000 or so clones, roughly four fifths being singletons. The V gene's germline CDR1 is SNHLY and CDR2 FYNNEI. This CDR3 spans 14 amino acids. V trimming: 2 bases; J trimming: 7 bases; junction bases outside the gene matches: 5. V is TRBV2 and J is TRBJ2-1; 7 bases match TRBD1. Sequenced: peripheral blood. The TCR originated in a man aged 45 to 65 with active or convalescent COVID-19. CDR3 coding DNA: TGTGCCAGCAGTGAACAGGGGGTCGGGAATGAGCAGTTCTTC. Translated, it gives CASSEQGVGNEQFF.